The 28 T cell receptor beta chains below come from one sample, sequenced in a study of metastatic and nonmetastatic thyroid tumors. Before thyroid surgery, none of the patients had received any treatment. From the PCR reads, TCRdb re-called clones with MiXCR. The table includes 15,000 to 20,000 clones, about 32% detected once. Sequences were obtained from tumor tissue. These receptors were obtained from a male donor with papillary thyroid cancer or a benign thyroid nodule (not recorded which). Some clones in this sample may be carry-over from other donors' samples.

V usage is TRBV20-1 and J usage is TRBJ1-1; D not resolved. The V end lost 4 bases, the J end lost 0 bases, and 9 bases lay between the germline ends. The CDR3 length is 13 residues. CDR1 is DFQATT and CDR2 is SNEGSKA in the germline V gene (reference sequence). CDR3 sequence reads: CSATPRMNTEAFF. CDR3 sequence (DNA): TGCAGTGCTACACCGAGGATGAACACTGAAGCTTTCTTT.

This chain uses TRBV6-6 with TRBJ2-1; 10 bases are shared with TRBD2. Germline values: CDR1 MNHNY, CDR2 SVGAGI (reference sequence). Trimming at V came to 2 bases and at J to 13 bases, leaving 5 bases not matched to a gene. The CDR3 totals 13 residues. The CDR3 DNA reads TGTGCCAGCAGTTACCTAGCGGGGGCGTCTCAGTTCTTC. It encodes CASSYLAGASQFF.

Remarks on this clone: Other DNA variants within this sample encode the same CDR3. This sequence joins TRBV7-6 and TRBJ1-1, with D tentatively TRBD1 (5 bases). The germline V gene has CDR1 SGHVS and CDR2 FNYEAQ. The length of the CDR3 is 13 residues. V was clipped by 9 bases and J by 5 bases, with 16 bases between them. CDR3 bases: TGTGCCAGTAGCGCCAGAGGGGAGACTGAAGCTTTCTTT. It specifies CASSARGETEAFF.

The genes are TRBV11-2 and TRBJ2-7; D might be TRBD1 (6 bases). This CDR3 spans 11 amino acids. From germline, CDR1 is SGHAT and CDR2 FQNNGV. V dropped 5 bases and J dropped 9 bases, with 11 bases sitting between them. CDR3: CASSAGTRQYF. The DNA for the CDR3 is TGTGCCAGCAGCGCAGGGACACGGCAGTACTTC.

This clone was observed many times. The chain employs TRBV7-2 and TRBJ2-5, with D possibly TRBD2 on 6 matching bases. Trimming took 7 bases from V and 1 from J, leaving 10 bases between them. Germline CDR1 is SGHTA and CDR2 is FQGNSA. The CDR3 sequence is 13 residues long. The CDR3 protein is CASTQGLQETQYF. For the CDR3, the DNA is TGTGCCAGCACCCAGGGACTCCAAGAGACCCAGTACTTC.

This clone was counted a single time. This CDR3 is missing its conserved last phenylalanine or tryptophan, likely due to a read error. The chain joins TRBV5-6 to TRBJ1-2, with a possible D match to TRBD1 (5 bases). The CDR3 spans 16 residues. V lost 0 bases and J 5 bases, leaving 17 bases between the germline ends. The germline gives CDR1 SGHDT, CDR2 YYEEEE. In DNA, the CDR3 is TGTGCCAGCAGCTTGGAGTTGCAGGGTAGGATATATGGCTACACCCTC. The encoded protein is CASSLELQGRIYGYTL.

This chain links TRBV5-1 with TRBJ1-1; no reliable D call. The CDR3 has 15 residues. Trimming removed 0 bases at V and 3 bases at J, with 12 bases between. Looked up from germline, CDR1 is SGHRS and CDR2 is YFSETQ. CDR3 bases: TGCGCCAGCAGCTTGGGTCCGGGAATAGACACTGAAGCTTTCTTT. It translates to CASSLGPGIDTEAFF.

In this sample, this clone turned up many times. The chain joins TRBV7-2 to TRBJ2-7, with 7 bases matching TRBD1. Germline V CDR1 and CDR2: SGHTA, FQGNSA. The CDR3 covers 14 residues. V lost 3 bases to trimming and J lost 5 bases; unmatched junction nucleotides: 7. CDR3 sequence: CASSFDRVANEQYF. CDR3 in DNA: TGTGCCAGCAGCTTCGACAGGGTGGCCAACGAGCAGTACTTC.

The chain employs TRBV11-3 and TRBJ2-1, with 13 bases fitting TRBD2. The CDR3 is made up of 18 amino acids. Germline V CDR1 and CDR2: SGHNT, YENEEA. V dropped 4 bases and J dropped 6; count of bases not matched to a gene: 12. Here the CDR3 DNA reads TGTGCCAGCAGCTCCCTTAGGACTAGCGGGAGACCATTCAATGAGCAGTTCTTC. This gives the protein CASSSLRTSGRPFNEQFF.

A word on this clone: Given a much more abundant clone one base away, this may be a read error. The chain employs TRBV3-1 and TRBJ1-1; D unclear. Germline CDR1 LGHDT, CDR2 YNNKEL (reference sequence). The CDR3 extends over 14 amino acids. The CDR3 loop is CASSQDVGRTDAFF. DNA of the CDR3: TGTGCCAGCAGCCAAGATGTAGGGAGAACTGACGCTTTCTTT.

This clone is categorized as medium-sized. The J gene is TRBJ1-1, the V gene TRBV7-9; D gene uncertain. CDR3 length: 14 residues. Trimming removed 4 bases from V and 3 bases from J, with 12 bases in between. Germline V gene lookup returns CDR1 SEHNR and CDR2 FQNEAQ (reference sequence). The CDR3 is CASSSVAGDTEAFF. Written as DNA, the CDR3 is TGTGCCAGCAGCTCGGTGGCCGGAGACACTGAAGCTTTCTTT. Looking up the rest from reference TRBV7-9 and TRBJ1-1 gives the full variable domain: DTGVSQNPRHKITKRGQNVTFRCDPISEHNRLYWYRQTLGQGPEFLTYFQNEAQLEKSRLLSDRFSAERPKGSFSTLEIQRTEQGDSAMYLCASSSVAGDTEAFFGQGTRLTVV.

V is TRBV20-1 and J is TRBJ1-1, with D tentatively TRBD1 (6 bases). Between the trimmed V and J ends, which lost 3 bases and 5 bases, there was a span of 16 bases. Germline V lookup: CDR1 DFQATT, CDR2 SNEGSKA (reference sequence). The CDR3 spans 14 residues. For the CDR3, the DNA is TGCAGTGCTAGGGATAGGGGGGGATGGACTGAAGCTTTCTTT. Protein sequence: CSARDRGGWTEAFF.

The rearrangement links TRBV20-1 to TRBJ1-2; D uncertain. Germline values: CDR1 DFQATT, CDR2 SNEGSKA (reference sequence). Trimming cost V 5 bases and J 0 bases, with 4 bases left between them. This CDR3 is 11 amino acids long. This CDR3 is CSAHANYGYTF. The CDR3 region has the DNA TGCAGTGCTCACGCTAACTATGGCTACACCTTC.

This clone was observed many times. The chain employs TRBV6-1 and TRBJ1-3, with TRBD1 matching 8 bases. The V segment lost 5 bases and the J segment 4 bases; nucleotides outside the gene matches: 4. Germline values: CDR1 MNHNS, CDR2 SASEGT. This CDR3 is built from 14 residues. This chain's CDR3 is CASSRQGRGNTIYF. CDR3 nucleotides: TGTGCCAGCAGTCGACAGGGGCGCGGAAACACCATATATTTT.

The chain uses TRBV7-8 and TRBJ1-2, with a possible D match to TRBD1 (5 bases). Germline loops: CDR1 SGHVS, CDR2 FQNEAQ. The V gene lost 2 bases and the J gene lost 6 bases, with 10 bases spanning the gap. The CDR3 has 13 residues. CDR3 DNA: TGTGCCAGCAGCTTAACGGGGGAAGATGGCTACACCTTC. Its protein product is CASSLTGEDGYTF.

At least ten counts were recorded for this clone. The CDR3 here is CASGINEQYF. The CDR3 DNA reads as TGTGCCAGCGGTATTAACGAGCAGTACTTC. V is TRBV28 and J is TRBJ2-7; D gene uncertain. The CDR3 loop spans 10 amino acids. V was clipped by 8 bases and J by 5 bases, with 7 bases between them. The germline gives CDR1 MDHEN, CDR2 SYDVKM.

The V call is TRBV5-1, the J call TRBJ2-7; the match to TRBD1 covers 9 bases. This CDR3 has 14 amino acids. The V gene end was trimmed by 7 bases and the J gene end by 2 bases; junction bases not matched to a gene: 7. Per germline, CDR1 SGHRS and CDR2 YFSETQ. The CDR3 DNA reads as TGCGCCAGCCGGGTCGGGACAGGGACCTACGAGCAGTACTTC. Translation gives CASRVGTGTYEQYF.

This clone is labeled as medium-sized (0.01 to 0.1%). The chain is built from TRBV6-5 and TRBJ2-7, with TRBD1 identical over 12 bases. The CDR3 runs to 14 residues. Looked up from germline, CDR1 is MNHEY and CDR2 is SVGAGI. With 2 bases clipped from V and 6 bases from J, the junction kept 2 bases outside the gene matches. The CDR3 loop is CASSYRDRGLEQYF. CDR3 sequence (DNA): TGTGCCAGCAGTTACCGGGACAGGGGGCTCGAGCAGTACTTC.

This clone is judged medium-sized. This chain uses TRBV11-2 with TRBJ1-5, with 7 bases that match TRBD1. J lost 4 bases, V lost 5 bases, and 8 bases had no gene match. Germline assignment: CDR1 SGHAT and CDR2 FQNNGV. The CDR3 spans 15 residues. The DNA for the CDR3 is TGTGCCAGCAGCGAGCGACCGGGACAGAATCAGCCCCAGCATTTT. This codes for CASSERPGQNQPQHF.

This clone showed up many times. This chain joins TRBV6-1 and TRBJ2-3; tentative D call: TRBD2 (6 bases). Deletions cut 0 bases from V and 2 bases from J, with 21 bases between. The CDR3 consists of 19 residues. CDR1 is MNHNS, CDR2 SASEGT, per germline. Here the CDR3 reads CASSEAGLTNPDSTDTQYF. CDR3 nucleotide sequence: TGTGCCAGCAGTGAAGCGGGACTTACCAACCCTGACTCCACAGATACGCAGTATTTT.

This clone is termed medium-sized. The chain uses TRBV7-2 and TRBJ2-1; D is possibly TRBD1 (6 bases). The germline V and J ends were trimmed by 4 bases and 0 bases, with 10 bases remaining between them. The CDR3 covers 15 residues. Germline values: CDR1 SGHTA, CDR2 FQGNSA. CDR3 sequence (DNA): TGTGCCAGCAGCTACAGGGAGAGCTCCTACAATGAGCAGTTCTTC. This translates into CASSYRESSYNEQFF.

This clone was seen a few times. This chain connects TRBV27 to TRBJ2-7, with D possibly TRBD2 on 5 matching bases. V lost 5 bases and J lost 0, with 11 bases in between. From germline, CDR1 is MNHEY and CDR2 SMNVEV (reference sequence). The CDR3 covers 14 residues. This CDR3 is CASSASLISYEQYF. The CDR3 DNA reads TGTGCCAGCAGTGCTAGCCTTATCTCCTACGAGCAGTACTTC.

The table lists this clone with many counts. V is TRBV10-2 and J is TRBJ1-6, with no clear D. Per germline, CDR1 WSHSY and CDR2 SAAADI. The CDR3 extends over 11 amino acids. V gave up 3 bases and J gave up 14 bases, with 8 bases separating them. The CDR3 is CASSDTRALHF. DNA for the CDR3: TGCGCCAGCAGTGACACACGGGCCCTCCACTTT.

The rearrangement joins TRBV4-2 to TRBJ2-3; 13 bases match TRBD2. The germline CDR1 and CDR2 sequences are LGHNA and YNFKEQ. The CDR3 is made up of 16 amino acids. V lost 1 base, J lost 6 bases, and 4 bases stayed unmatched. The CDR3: CASSQVETSGRDTQYF. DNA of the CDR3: TGTGCCAGCAGCCAAGTCGAGACTAGCGGGAGGGATACGCAGTATTTT.

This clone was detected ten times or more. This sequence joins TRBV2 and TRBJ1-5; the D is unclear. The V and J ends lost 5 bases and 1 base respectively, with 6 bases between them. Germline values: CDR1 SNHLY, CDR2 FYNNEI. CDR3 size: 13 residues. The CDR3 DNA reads TGTGCCAGCAGTCCCGTCAGCAATCAGCCCCAGCATTTT. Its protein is CASSPVSNQPQHF.

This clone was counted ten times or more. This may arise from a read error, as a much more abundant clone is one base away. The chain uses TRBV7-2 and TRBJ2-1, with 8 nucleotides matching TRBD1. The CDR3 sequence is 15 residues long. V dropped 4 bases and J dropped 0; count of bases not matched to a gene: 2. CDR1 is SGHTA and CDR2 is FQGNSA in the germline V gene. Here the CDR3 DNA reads TGTGCCAGCAGCTACAGGGGGAGCTCCTACAATGAGCAGTTCTTC. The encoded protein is CASSYRGSSYNEQFF.

Here the CDR3 DNA reads TGTGCCAGCAGCCCACTATATTCGACAGGAAGCATGAACACTGAAGCTTTCTTT. Translated, it gives CASSPLYSTGSMNTEAFF. This chain links TRBV5-6 with TRBJ1-1; tentative D call: TRBD1 (6 bases). This CDR3 contains 18 residues. Germline-derived CDR1 and CDR2 are SGHDT and YYEEEE. The ends were cut back, 4 bases at V and 0 bases at J, with 22 bases in the middle.

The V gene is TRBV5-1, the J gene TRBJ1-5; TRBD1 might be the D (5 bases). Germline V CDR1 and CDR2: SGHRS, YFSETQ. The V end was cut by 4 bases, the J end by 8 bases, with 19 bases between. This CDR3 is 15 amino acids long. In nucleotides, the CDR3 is TGCGCCAGCAGCGATCAGGGTAATAGCAGTAAGCCCCAGCATTTT. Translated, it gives CASSDQGNSSKPQHF.